This T cell receptor beta chain was sequenced for a study of blood T cells in healthy people across ages. Through a sample-barcoded 5' primer and a J-beta primer mix, a second PCR was run for roughly 7 to 12 cycles. In TCRdb, the 5' RACE reads were re-called with MiXCR into one record per CDR3 protein. The profile shows about 1.6 million distinct CDR3 sequences, about 31% of them singletons. The CDR3 is 15 amino acids. Trimming took off 6 bases at V and 0 bases at J, with 15 bases between the two ends. This rearrangement joins TRBV12-3 or TRBV12-4 to TRBJ2-7, with D maybe TRBD2 (6 bases). This TCR was recovered from a woman aged 30 to 39 in good health. Material for sequencing was blood. CDR3 sequence reads: CASSPMGGDSYEQYF. DNA for the CDR3: TGTGCCAGCAGCCCTATGGGGGGAGACTCCTACGAGCAGTACTTC.